A selection of T cell receptor beta chains follows, all from one sample in a study of cytomegalovirus exposure and HLA in healthy donors. Generated by immunoSEQ multiplex PCR, the TCRdb table keeps only in-frame clones and is missing some. The sample has approximately 220,000 clones; approximately 83% are singletons. Sequenced input: PBMCs. The source is a boy aged 2 to 10 in good health and CMV-seronegative. Both conserved end residues are part of each CDR3. The order of the fields is V gene, D gene, J gene, clone size, CDR3 DNA, CDR3 protein. D genes are given only for firm matches. Rows may omit the clone size; those that give it use once, few, many or a size class.

TRBV5-1	.	TRBJ1-6	.	TGCGCCAGCAGCTTGGAGGGCAGGGGATTGTCACCCCTCCACTTT	CASSLEGRGLSPLHF
TRBV19	.	TRBJ1-5	.	TGTGCCAGTACCCCGGAGCTTTATAGCAATCAGCCCCAGCATTTT	CASTPELYSNQPQHF
TRBV4-1	TRBD2	TRBJ2-1	.	TGCGCCAGCAGCCAAGTAGGACTAGCGGGGTCCAGCTCCTACAATGAGCAGTTCTTC	CASSQVGLAGSSSYNEQFF
TRBV7-9	TRBD2	TRBJ2-7	.	TGTGCCAGCAGCTCACAAAATGTTAGCGGGGAGTACGAGCAGTACTTC	CASSSQNVSGEYEQYF
TRBV6-5	TRBD1	TRBJ1-2	.	TGTGCCAGCAGTGTCGAGACAGGGGCGCCCTATGGCTACACCTTC	CASSVETGAPYGYTF
TRBV6-1	TRBD2	TRBJ2-1	.	TGTGCCAGCAGTGAAATAAGCGGGAGGGCCTATGAGCAGTTCTTC	CASSEISGRAYEQFF
TRBV29-1	TRBD1	TRBJ2-7	.	TGCAGCGTGGTCCTCGGACAGGGAATTTACGAGCAGTACTTC	CSVVLGQGIYEQYF
TRBV5-1	TRBD1	TRBJ2-2	once	TGCGCCAGCAGCTTTGGGGATCGACAGGGTCGTTCCGGGGAGCTGTTTTTT	CASSFGDRQGRSGELFF
TRBV29-1	.	TRBJ1-2	.	TGCAGCGTTGAAGATATGCTGGTCTTAGGGGTTTTCGATGGCTACACCTTC	CSVEDMLVLGVFDGYTF
TRBV29-1	TRBD1	TRBJ2-7	.	TGCAGCGGCCTCCGACAGGGGAGCTCCTACGAGCAGTACTTC	CSGLRQGSSYEQYF
TRBV6-1	.	TRBJ2-1	few	TGTGCCAGCAGTGAGAGTAGCACTTCCTACAATGAGCAGTTCTTC	CASSESSTSYNEQFF
TRBV7-8	.	TRBJ2-3	.	TGTGCCAGCAGCTTAATATCTGGGACTAGCACAGATACGCAGTATTTT	CASSLISGTSTDTQYF
TRBV29-1	TRBD2	TRBJ2-7	.	TGCAGCGTTGACGGGACTAGCGGATACGAGCAGTACTTC	CSVDGTSGYEQYF
TRBV7-9	.	TRBJ2-1	.	TGTGCCAGCCCGGGGGGCCCACCTTACAATGAGCAGTTCTTC	CASPGGPPYNEQFF
TRBV4-2	.	TRBJ2-7	.	TGTGCCAGCAGCCAAGATCTGGCGGTCTCCTACGAGCAGTACTTC	CASSQDLAVSYEQYF
TRBV6-6	.	TRBJ2-7	few	TGTGCCAGCAGTTATAGTCAGGGTTTCTCCTACGAGCAGTACTTC	CASSYSQGFSYEQYF
TRBV10-2	TRBD2	TRBJ2-1	.	TGCGCCAGCAGTGTAGAACTAGCGGGATTCAATGAGCAGTTCTTC	CASSVELAGFNEQFF
TRBV29-1	.	TRBJ2-1	.	TGCAGCGTTGCGACAGGTTACAATGAGCAGTTCTTC	CSVATGYNEQFF
TRBV2	TRBD2	TRBJ2-7	.	TGTGCCAGCAGTTCTCGGACTAGCGGAATTACCTACGAGCAGTACTTC	CASSSRTSGITYEQYF
TRBV27	.	TRBJ2-1	.	TGTGCCAGCGTCGGAGGGGCAGGGCCCCCGGGGAATGAGCAGTTCTTC	CASVGGAGPPGNEQFF
TRBV28	TRBD1	TRBJ1-1	.	TGTGCCAGCAGTTTTTCCCGGACAGGGAACACTGAAGCTTTCTTT	CASSFSRTGNTEAFF
TRBV9	TRBD2	TRBJ2-1	.	TGTGCCAGCAGCCCCCGTGGGCGGGGGGGCCCCAATGAGCAGTTCTTC	CASSPRGRGGPNEQFF
TRBV4-1	.	TRBJ2-3	.	TGCGCCAGCAGCCAGGTTGAGACAGATACGCAGTATTTT	CASSQVETDTQYF
TRBV9	TRBD2	TRBJ2-1	.	TGTGCCAGCAGCGTAGTGGGCGCGGGAGTTGGCAATGAGCAGTTCTTC	CASSVVGAGVGNEQFF
TRBV30	.	TRBJ1-3	.	TGTGCCTGGGGTAGGGGAGGCTCTGGAAACACCATATATTTT	CAWGRGGSGNTIYF
TRBV5-1	.	TRBJ1-1	.	TGCGCCAGCAGGTTAGGCGAGGCAGCCTACACTGAAGCTTTCTTT	CASRLGEAAYTEAFF
TRBV30	TRBD1	TRBJ1-1	few	TGTGCCTGGGGGGGACAGGGACGTCCCACTGAAGCTTTCTTT	CAWGGQGRPTEAFF
TRBV7-9	TRBD1	TRBJ1-4	.	TGTGCCAGCAGCCCACGCGGGACAGGGAGAACTAATGAAAAACTGTTTTTT	CASSPRGTGRTNEKLFF
TRBV6-1	TRBD2	TRBJ2-1	.	TGTGCCAGCATAAACCTAGCGGGAGTGTTGGAGTTCTTC	CASINLAGVLEFF
TRBV14	.	TRBJ1-1	.	TGTGCCAGCAGCCAAGAAGGGCGGGGCACTGAAGCTTTCTTT	CASSQEGRGTEAFF
TRBV7-9	.	TRBJ1-2	.	TGTGCCAGCAGCCCCCGAGTTGATAACTGTGGCTACACCTTC	CASSPRVDNCGYTF
TRBV5-4	.	TRBJ2-1	.	TGTGCCAGCAGCCCCAACAGAGCAGTATACAATGAGCAGTTCTTC	CASSPNRAVYNEQFF
TRBV4-2	TRBD2	TRBJ2-5	.	TGTGCCAGCAGCCCAGGGACTAGCGGGAGTGAGACCCAGTACTTC	CASSPGTSGSETQYF
TRBV6-5	.	TRBJ1-5	.	TGTGCCAGCAGTTCCATGGGGGCGGCTCAGCCCCAGCATTTT	CASSSMGAAQPQHF
TRBV30	.	TRBJ2-1	.	TGTGCCTGGATCAGTTTCTACAATGAGCAGTTCTTC	CAWISFYNEQFF
TRBV11-1	.	TRBJ2-7	.	TGTGCCAGCAGCTTGGAGGGGATCTACGAGCAGTACTTC	CASSLEGIYEQYF
TRBV4-2	.	TRBJ1-4	few	TGTGCCAGCAGCCAAGAGAAAGCAAATCCAATGAGTAAACTGTTTTTT	CASSQEKANPMSKLFF